These T cell receptor beta chains were read from a single sample in a study of cytomegalovirus exposure and HLA in healthy donors. The data were produced by immunoSEQ multiplex PCR, yet TCRdb's version contains in-frame clones alone and is incomplete. The sample consists of around 150,000 clones, more than 70% of them appearing once. Material for sequencing was PBMCs. These receptors all stem from a man under 40 in good health and CMV-seronegative. Each CDR3 is given with its conserved first and last residue. Each record gives: CDR3 protein, CDR3 DNA, CDR3 length, D gene, clone size, J gene, V gene. A D gene is named only where the DNA matches it firmly. Only some rows state a clone size, as once, few, many or a class for expanded clones.

CASSLSGRVDTQYF,TGTGCCAGCAGCTTGAGTGGGAGGGTCGATACGCAGTATTTT,14,TRBD2,-,TRBJ2-3,TRBV5-5
CASSPRQGETDTQYF,TGCGCCAGCAGCCCCCGACAGGGGGAAACAGATACGCAGTATTTT,15,TRBD1,-,TRBJ2-3,TRBV4-1
CASSDRTGAVYYEQYF,TGTGCCAGCAGCGATCGGACAGGGGCGGTTTACTACGAGCAGTACTTC,16,TRBD1,-,TRBJ2-7,TRBV2
CASSLVQGTYGYTF,TGCGCCAGCAGCTTGGTCCAGGGAACCTATGGCTACACCTTC,14,-,-,TRBJ1-2,TRBV5-1
CASSGSGHYEQYF,TGTGCCAGTTCCGGGAGCGGCCACTACGAGCAGTACTTC,13,-,once,TRBJ2-7,TRBV27
CAISERQGRQTGELFF,TGTGCCATCAGTGAGAGGCAGGGAAGGCAAACCGGGGAGCTGTTTTTT,16,-,-,TRBJ2-2,TRBV10-3
CASSLLAGGPDTQYF,TGCGCCAGCAGCCTACTAGCGGGAGGGCCAGATACGCAGTATTTT,15,TRBD2,-,TRBJ2-3,TRBV4-1
CASSELAGDQETQYF,TGTGCCAGCAGTGAACTAGCGGGAGACCAAGAGACCCAGTACTTC,15,TRBD2,-,TRBJ2-5,TRBV6-1
CASRRVSSYEQYF,TGTGCCAGCAGGAGGGTGAGTTCCTACGAGCAGTACTTC,13,-,few,TRBJ2-7,TRBV2
CASSLARGQAHYGYTF,TGCGCCAGCAGCTTGGCCCGGGGACAGGCACACTATGGCTACACCTTC,16,TRBD1,-,TRBJ1-2,TRBV5-1
CASSTQTGVYEQYF,TGCGCCAGCAGCACGCAGACAGGGGTCTACGAGCAGTACTTC,14,TRBD1,-,TRBJ2-7,TRBV5-1
CASSLSGLTDTQYF,TGTGCCAGCAGCTTGAGCGGACTCACAGATACGCAGTATTTT,14,-,once,TRBJ2-3,TRBV5-5